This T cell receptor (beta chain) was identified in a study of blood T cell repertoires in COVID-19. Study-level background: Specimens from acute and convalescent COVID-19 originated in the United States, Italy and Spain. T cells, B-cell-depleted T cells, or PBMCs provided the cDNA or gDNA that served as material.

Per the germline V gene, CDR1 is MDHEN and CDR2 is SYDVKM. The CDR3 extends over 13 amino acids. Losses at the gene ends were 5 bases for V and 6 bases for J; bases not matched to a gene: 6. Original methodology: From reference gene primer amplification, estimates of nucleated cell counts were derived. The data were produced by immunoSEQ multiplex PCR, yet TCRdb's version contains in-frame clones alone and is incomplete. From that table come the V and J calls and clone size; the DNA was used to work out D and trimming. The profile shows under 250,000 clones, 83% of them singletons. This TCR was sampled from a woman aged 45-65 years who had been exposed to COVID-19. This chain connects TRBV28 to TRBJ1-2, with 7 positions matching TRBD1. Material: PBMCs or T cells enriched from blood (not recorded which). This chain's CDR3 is CASSRTGEDGYTF. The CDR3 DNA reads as TGTGCCAGCAGTCGCACAGGGGAGGATGGCTACACCTTC.